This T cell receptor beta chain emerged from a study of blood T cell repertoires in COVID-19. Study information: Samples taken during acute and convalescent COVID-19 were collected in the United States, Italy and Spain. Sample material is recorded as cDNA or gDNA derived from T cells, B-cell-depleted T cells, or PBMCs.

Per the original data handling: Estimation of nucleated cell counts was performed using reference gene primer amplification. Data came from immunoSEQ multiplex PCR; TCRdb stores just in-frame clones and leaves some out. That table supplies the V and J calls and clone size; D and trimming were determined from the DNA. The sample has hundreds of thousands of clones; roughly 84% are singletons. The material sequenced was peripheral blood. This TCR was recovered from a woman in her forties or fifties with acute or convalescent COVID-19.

CDR3 loop: CASSQQGTPNTEAFF. The DNA of the CDR3 is TGTGCCAGCAGCCAACAGGGGACCCCGAACACTGAAGCTTTCTTT. The genes are TRBV7-9 and TRBJ1-1; 7 bases are a match to TRBD1. The junction had 7 bases not matched to a gene; V was cut back by 5 bases and J by 1 base. The CDR3 is made up of 15 amino acids. The germline CDR1 and CDR2 sequences are SEHNR and FQNEAQ (reference sequence).